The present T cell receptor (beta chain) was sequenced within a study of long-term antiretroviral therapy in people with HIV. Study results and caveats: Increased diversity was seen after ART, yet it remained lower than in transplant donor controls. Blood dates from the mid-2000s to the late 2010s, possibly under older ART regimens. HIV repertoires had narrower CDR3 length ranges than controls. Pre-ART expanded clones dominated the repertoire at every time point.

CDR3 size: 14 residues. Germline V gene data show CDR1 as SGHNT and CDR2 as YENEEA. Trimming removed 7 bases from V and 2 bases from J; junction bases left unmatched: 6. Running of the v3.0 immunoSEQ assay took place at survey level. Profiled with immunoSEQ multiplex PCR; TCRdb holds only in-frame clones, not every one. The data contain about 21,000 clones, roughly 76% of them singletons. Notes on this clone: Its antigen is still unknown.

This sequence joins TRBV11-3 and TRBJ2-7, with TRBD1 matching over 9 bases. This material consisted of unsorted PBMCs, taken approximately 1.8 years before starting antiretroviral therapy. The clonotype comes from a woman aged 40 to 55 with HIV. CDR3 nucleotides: TGTGCCAGCACCCCGGGACAGGGTCCCTACGAGCAGTACTTC. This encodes CASTPGQGPYEQYF.